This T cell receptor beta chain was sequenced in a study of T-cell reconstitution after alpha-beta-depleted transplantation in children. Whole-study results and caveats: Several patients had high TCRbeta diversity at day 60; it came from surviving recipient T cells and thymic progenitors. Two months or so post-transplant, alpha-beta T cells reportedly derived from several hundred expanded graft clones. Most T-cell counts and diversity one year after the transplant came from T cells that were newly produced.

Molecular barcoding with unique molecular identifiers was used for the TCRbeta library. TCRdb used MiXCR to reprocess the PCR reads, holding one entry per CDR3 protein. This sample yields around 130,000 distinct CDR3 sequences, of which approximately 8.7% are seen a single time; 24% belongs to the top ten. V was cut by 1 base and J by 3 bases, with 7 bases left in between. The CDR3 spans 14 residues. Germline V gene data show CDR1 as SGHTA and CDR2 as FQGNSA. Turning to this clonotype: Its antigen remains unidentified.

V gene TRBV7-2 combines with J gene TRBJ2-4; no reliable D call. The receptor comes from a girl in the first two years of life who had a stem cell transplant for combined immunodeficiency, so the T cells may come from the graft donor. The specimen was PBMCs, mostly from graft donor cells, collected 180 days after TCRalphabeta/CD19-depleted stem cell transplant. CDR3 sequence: CASSLGLSKNIQYF. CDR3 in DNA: TGTGCCAGCAGCTTAGGGCTGAGCAAAAACATTCAGTACTTC.